The next 12 T cell receptor beta chains were all read from a single sample in a study of response to subunit inactivated influenza vaccine. A single record per CDR3 protein comes from TCRdb applying MiXCR to the RT-PCR reads. The sample includes hundreds of thousands of distinct CDR3 sequences, 12% to 15% of them seen just once. This specimen consisted of PBMCs from blood, obtained around two weeks before vaccination. These receptors originate from a man aged 50 to 60 who received an inactivated influenza vaccine.

The table lists this clonotype with a few counts. The gene calls are TRBV11-2 and TRBJ2-4, with 15 bases aligning to TRBD2. V shed 4 bases and J 3 bases; nucleotides not matched to a gene: 10. Germline CDR1 reads SGHAT; CDR2 reads FQNNGV. The CDR3 is 19 amino acids. In DNA form, the CDR3 reads TGTGCCAGCAGCTCTCCCGGGACTAGCGGGGGGCCCTACAAAAACATTCAGTACTTC. As protein: CASSSPGTSGGPYKNIQYF.

The chain is built from TRBV7-2 and TRBJ2-1, with TRBD2 identical over 8 bases. The V gene's germline CDR1 is SGHTA and CDR2 FQGNSA. Trimming removed 1 base from V and 5 bases from J; junction bases left unmatched: 4. The CDR3 extends over 15 amino acids. The CDR3: CASSLVAGINNEQFF. The CDR3 DNA reads TGTGCCAGCAGCTTAGTAGCGGGGATAAACAATGAGCAGTTCTTC.

This clonotype was seen only a few times. This sequence joins TRBV12-3 or TRBV12-4 and TRBJ2-2, with D possibly matching TRBD1 (5 bases). Trimming pared 1 base from V and 5 bases from J, leaving 11 bases between. The CDR3 sequence is 15 residues long. The DNA of the CDR3 is TGTGCCAGCAGTTTAGTAACAGGTCGGACCGGGGAGCTGTTTTTT. It specifies CASSLVTGRTGELFF.

In the case of this clonotype: A much more abundant neighbour one base away suggests this may be a read error. The J gene is TRBJ1-1, the V gene TRBV6-2 or TRBV6-3, with no clear D. This CDR3 is built from 14 residues. Germline-derived CDR1 and CDR2 are MNHEY and SVGEGT. This chain's CDR3 is CARSYAFMNTEAFF. The CDR3 coding sequence is TGTGCCCGCAGTTACGCATTCATGAACACTGAAGCTTTCTTT.

This clonotype was detected only a few times. The rearrangement links TRBV2 to TRBJ2-7; D is ambiguous. V was pared by 3 bases and J by 6 bases, with 9 bases between. This CDR3 comprises 12 residues. Per the germline V gene, CDR1 is SNHLY and CDR2 is FYNNEI. DNA of the CDR3: TGTGCCAGCAGTGAGGCCAGGTTCGAGCAGTACTTC. This codes for CASSEARFEQYF.

V usage is TRBV12-3 or TRBV12-4 and J usage is TRBJ2-2, with 10 nucleotides matching TRBD1. Germline trimming cut 0 bases from V and 1 base from J; bases unmatched to any gene: 2. This CDR3 is built from 17 residues. The CDR3 reads CASSLAWDRGNTGELFF. CDR3 DNA sequence: TGTGCCAGCAGTTTAGCCTGGGACAGGGGGAACACCGGGGAGCTGTTTTTT.

This rearrangement joins TRBV4-3 to TRBJ2-1, with TRBD1 matching over 8 bases. The germline gives CDR1 LGHNA, CDR2 YSLEER. V dropped 0 bases and J dropped 4; count of bases not matched to a gene: 5. The CDR3 consists of 16 residues. This CDR3 reads CASSQDKDRVYNEQFF. The DNA for the CDR3 is TGCGCCAGCAGCCAAGATAAGGACAGGGTTTACAATGAGCAGTTCTTC.

The V call is TRBV2, the J call TRBJ2-1; D perhaps matches TRBD1 (5 bases). The CDR3 totals 14 residues. Germline CDR1 SNHLY, CDR2 FYNNEI. V dropped 4 bases and J dropped 8 bases, with 15 bases sitting between them. CDR3 sequence (DNA): TGTGCCAGCAGTGCTGCAGGGATGTGGGATGAGCAGTTCTTC. Amino acid sequence: CASSAAGMWDEQFF.

The genes are TRBV7-8 and TRBJ2-3; D is possibly TRBD2 (6 bases). V was shortened by 5 bases and J by 0 bases, with 15 bases between the two germline ends. This CDR3 contains 16 residues. In germline, CDR1 is SGHVS, CDR2 FQNEAQ. The CDR3 sequence is CASSIGLLSSTDTQYF. CDR3 bases: TGTGCCAGCAGCATAGGACTATTGTCTAGCACAGATACGCAGTATTTT.

The chain has TRBV6-1 and TRBJ1-2; 9 positions match TRBD1. The CDR3 has 14 residues. CDR1 and CDR2 (germline): MNHNS, SASEGT. J lost 7 bases, V lost 6 bases, and 9 bases had no gene match. CDR3 sequence reads: CASRLRGQGGGYTF. CDR3 coding DNA: TGTGCCAGCAGACTACGGGGACAGGGTGGTGGCTACACCTTC.

This clonotype showed up just a few times. This chain uses TRBV3-1 with TRBJ2-7; a possible D gene is TRBD1 (6 bases). CDR1 is LGHDT, CDR2 YNNKEL, per germline (reference sequence). Trimming took off 4 bases at V and 4 bases at J, with 14 bases between the two ends. This CDR3 spans 14 amino acids. The CDR3 here is CASSLTGSGYEQYF. CDR3 bases: TGTGCCAGCAGCCTAACAGGGAGTGGTTACGAGCAGTACTTC.

This chain links TRBV6-4 with TRBJ2-2; no clear D. Germline V gene data show CDR1 as MRHNA and CDR2 as SNTAGT. CDR3 size: 13 residues. V lost 8 bases to trimming and J lost 5 bases, with 12 bases between them. CDR3 residues: CASPGTETGELFF. The DNA of the CDR3 is TGTGCCAGCCCTGGAACGGAGACCGGGGAGCTGTTTTTT.